These 3 T cell receptor beta chains share one sample of origin, sequenced in a study of cytomegalovirus exposure and HLA in healthy donors. The table came from immunoSEQ multiplex PCR; TCRdb's copy has only in-frame clones and leaves some out. The sample holds tens of thousands of clones, roughly 97% seen once. The sample taken for sequencing was PBMCs. The receptors originated from a man between 18 and 35 years old in good health and CMV-seronegative.

In its sample, this clone was seen once. This sequence joins TRBV5-4 and TRBJ2-3; unclear D gene. V was trimmed by 4 bases and J by 2 bases, leaving 5 bases between them. The CDR3 is 12 residues long. From germline, CDR1 is SGHNT and CDR2 YYREEE (reference sequence). CDR3 region: CASSLTTDTQYF. The CDR3 nucleotides read TGTGCCAGCAGCCTAACCACAGATACGCAGTATTTT. The full variable domain, rest sourced from reference TRBV5-4 and TRBJ2-3, is ETGVTQSPTHLIKTRGQQVTLRCSSQSGHNTVSWYQQALGQGPQFIFQYYREEENGRGNFPPRFSGLQFPNYSSELNVNALELDDSALYLCASSLTTDTQYFGPGTRLTVL.

This clone was found once. The chain couples TRBV19 to TRBJ1-2; tentatively, D is TRBD1 (5 bases). The ends were cut back, 1 base at V and 5 bases at J, with 11 bases in the middle. Germline V gives CDR1 LNHDA, CDR2 SQIVND (reference sequence). This CDR3 is 14 amino acids long. This CDR3 is CASSIAGYLYGYTF. As DNA, the CDR3 is TGTGCCAGTAGTATAGCAGGGTACCTTTATGGCTACACCTTC. The full variable domain, completed using reference TRBV19 and TRBJ1-2, is DGGITQSPKYLFRKEGQNVTLSCEQNLNHDAMYWYRQDPGQGLRLIYYSQIVNDFQKGDIAEGYSVSREKKESFPLTVTSAQKNPTAFYLCASSIAGYLYGYTFGSGTRLTVV.

The gene calls are TRBV5-1 and TRBJ2-1; weak D call: TRBD2 (5 bases). V was cut by 1 base and J by 3 bases, with 8 bases left in between. This CDR3 comprises 14 residues. Germline V gene lookup returns CDR1 SGHRS and CDR2 YFSETQ. The CDR3 region is CASSLSGGYNEQFF. CDR3 coding DNA: TGCGCCAGCAGCTTGAGCGGAGGCTACAATGAGCAGTTCTTC. Combining the CDR3 with reference TRBV5-1 and TRBJ2-1 gives the whole variable domain KAGVTQTPRYLIKTRGQQVTLSCSPISGHRSVSWYQQTPGQGLQFLFEYFSETQRNKGNFPGRFSGRQFSNSRSEMNVSTLELGDSALYLCASSLSGGYNEQFFGPGTRLTVL.